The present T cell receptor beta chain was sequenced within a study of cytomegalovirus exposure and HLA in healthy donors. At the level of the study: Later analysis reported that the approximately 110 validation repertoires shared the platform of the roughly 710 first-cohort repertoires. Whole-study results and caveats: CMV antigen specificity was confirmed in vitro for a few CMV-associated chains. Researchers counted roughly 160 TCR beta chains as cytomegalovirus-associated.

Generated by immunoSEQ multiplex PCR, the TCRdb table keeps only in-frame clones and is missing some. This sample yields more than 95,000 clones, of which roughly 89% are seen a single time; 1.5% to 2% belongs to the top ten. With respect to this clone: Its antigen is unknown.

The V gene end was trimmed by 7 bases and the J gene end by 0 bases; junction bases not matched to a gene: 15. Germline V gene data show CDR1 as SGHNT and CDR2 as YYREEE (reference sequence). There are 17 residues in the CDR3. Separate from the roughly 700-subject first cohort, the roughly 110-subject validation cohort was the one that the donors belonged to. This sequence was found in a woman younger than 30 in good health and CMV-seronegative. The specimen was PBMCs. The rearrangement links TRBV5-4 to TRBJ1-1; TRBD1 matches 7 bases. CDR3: CASAWGRGGTLNTEAFF. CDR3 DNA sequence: TGTGCCAGCGCCTGGGGTAGAGGGGGCACTCTGAACACTGAAGCTTTCTTT. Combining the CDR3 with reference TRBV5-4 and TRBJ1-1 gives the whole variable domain ETGVTQSPTHLIKTRGQQVTLRCSSQSGHNTVSWYQQALGQGPQFIFQYYREEENGRGNFPPRFSGLQFPNYSSELNVNALELDDSALYLCASAWGRGGTLNTEAFFGQGTRLTVV.